The clone carrying this T cell receptor beta chain was seen repeatedly, ten times or more. The antigen is not known. The sample comes from a study of cytomegalovirus exposure and HLA in healthy donors. Amplification used 60 Vbeta primers and 13 Jbeta primers. TCRdb keeps only in-frame clones here, not all; method: immunoSEQ multiplex PCR. This table has 150,000 to 200,000 clones, over 70% appearing once. In germline, CDR1 is LNHDA, CDR2 SQIVND (reference sequence). The CDR3 has 13 amino acids. V shed 8 bases and J shed 0 bases, with 10 bases lying between them. Broader study findings: Evidence from a later analysis indicated that most CMV-associated TCR beta chains looked HLA-restricted. The classifier reportedly diagnosed cytomegalovirus status with high sensitivity and specificity. A later analysis, which compared TCR beta chains of equal frequency, found the HLA-associated ones more clonally expanded.

The sequencing sample was made of PBMCs. The TCR sequence derives from a woman in her forties or fifties in good health and CMV-seropositive. The chain joins TRBV19 to TRBJ1-1; D is undetermined. The CDR3 is CASRFTVNTEAFF. The CDR3 coding sequence is TGTGCCAGTCGTTTCACAGTGAACACTGAAGCTTTCTTT.